This TCR beta chain was recorded in a study of T cells after yellow fever vaccination. The CDR3 has 14 residues. V was clipped by 1 base and J by 4 bases, with 10 bases between them. Germline lookup yields CDR1 SGHTA and CDR2 FQGNSA. This clonotype was counted ten times or more. TCRdb ran MiXCR on the 5' RACE reads and lists one entry per CDR3 protein. The repertoire has 620,000 or so distinct CDR3 sequences, about a sixth of them found once; the top ten carry around 16%. This TCR came from a man in his late teens or twenties who received the YFV17D yellow fever vaccine. The chain couples TRBV7-2 to TRBJ1-2; weak D call: TRBD1 (5 bases). The sequencing here drew on PBMCs, taken less than 6 days after the first yellow fever vaccination. The CDR3 is CASSLGPGLYGYTF. The CDR3 coding sequence is TGTGCCAGCAGCTTAGGCCCGGGACTCTATGGCTACACCTTC. The whole variable domain, filled in from reference TRBV7-2 and TRBJ1-2, reads GAGVSQSPSNKVTEKGKDVELRCDPISGHTALYWYRQSLGQGLEFLIYFQGNSAPDKSGLPSDRFSAERTGGSVSTLTIQRTQQEDSAVYLCASSLGPGLYGYTFGSGTRLTVV.